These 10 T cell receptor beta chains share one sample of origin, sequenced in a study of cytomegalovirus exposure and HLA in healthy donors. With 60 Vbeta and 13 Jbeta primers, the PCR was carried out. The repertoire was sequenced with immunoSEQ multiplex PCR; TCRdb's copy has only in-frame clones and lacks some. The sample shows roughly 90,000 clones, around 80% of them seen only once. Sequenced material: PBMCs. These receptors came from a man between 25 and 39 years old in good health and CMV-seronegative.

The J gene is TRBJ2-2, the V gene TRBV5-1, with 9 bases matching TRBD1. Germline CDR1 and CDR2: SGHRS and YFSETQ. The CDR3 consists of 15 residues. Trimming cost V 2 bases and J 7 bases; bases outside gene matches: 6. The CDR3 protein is CASSLRTGESGELFF. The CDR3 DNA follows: TGCGCCAGCAGCTTAAGGACAGGGGAGAGCGGGGAGCTGTTTTTT.

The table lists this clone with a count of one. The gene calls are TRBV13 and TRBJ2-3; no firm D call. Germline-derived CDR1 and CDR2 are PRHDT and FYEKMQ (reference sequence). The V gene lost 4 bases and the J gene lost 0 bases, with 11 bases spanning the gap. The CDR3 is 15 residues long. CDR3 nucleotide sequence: TGTGCCAGCAGCTCACAAGCGACTAGCACAGATACGCAGTATTTT. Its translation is CASSSQATSTDTQYF.

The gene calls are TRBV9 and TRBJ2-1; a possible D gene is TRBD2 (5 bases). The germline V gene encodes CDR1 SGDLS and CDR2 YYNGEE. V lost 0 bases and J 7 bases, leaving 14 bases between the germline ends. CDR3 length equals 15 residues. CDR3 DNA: TGTGCCAGCAGCGTAGATGTAGTAGGAGGAAATGAGCAGTTCTTC. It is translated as CASSVDVVGGNEQFF.

Here the CDR3 reads CASSTRDKGSPLHF. The CDR3 nucleotides are TGTGCCAGCAGCACCCGGGACAAAGGCTCACCCCTCCACTTT. V gene TRBV6-5 combines with J gene TRBJ1-6; D may be TRBD1 (6 bases). The CDR3 length is 14 residues. Trimming removed 6 bases from V and 10 bases from J, with 16 bases in between. Looked up from germline, CDR1 is MNHEY and CDR2 is SVGAGI.

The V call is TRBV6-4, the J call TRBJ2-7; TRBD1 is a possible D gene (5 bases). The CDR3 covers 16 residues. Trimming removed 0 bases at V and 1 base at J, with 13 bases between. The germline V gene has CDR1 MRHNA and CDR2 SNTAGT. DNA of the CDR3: TGTGCCAGCAGTGACTCGGGGTCAGGGCAATCCTACGAGCAGTACTTC. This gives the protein CASSDSGSGQSYEQYF.

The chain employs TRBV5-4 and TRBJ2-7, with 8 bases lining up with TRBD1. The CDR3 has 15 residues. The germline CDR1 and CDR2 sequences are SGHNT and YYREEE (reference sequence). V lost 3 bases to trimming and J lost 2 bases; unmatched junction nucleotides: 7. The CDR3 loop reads CASSSGTGLPYEQYF. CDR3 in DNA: TGTGCCAGCAGCTCGGGGACAGGTTTACCCTACGAGCAGTACTTC.

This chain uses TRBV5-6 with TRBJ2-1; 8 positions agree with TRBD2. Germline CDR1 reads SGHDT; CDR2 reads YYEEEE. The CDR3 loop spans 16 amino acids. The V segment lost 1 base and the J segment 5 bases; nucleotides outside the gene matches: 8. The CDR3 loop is CASSLSLAGGDNEQFF. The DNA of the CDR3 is TGTGCCAGCAGCTTGTCTCTGGCGGGAGGAGACAATGAGCAGTTCTTC.

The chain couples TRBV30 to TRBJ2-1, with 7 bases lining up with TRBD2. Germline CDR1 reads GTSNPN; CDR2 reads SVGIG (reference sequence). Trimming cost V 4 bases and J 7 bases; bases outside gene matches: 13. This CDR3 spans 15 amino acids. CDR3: CAWNRGVAFGNEQFF. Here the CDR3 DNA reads TGTGCCTGGAATCGGGGGGTGGCCTTTGGGAATGAGCAGTTCTTC.

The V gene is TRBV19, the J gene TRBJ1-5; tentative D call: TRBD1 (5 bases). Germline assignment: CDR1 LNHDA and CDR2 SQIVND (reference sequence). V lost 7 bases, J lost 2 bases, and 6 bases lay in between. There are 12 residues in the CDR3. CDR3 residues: CASTRGNQPQHF. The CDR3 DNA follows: TGTGCCAGTACCAGGGGCAATCAGCCCCAGCATTTT. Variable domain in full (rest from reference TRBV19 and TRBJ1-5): DGGITQSPKYLFRKEGQNVTLSCEQNLNHDAMYWYRQDPGQGLRLIYYSQIVNDFQKGDIAEGYSVSREKKESFPLTVTSAQKNPTAFYLCASTRGNQPQHFGDGTRLSIL.

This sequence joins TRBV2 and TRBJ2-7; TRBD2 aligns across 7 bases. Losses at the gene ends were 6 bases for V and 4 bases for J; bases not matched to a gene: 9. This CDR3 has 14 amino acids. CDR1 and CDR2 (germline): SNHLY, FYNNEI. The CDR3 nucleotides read TGTGCCAGCAGCCCCGGACTAGGAAGTTACGAGCAGTACTTC. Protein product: CASSPGLGSYEQYF.